One sample yielded the 22 T cell receptor beta chains listed below, sequenced in a study of cytomegalovirus exposure and HLA in healthy donors. PCR primers comprised 60 Vbeta and 13 Jbeta primers. Sequenced by immunoSEQ multiplex PCR; TCRdb stores in-frame clones only, minus some. The sample has some 190,000 clones; 65% to 85% are singletons. The material sequenced was PBMCs. The receptors were sampled from a girl between 10 and 17 years old in good health and CMV-seropositive.

V usage is TRBV12-5 and J usage is TRBJ1-5; D is unclear. Germline CDR1 reads LGHNT; CDR2 reads FRNRAP. Trimming took 3 bases from V and 9 from J, leaving 6 bases between them. The CDR3 totals 11 residues. The CDR3 spells CASGFNWPQHF. In DNA, the CDR3 is TGTGCTAGTGGTTTTAACTGGCCCCAGCATTTT.

This clone was counted a few times. The V call is TRBV7-2, the J call TRBJ2-7; 7 nucleotides match TRBD2. CDR3 size: 13 residues. V was pared by 5 bases and J by 6 bases, with 7 bases of the junction left unmatched. Germline V lookup: CDR1 SGHTA, CDR2 FQGNSA. The CDR3 region has the DNA TGTGCCAGCAGCACCCGACTAGCCGGCGAGCAGTACTTC. This translates into CASSTRLAGEQYF.

The rearrangement uses TRBV4-1 and TRBJ2-1; weak D call: TRBD2 (5 bases). V gave up 4 bases and J gave up 6 bases, with 25 bases separating them. Germline V gene data show CDR1 as MGHRA and CDR2 as YSYEKL. The CDR3 consists of 18 residues. Here the CDR3 DNA reads TGCGCCAGCAGCCTCCGGCCGGGGTCCGCTGCACCGGGCAATGAGCAGTTCTTC. Its translation: CASSLRPGSAAPGNEQFF.

The chain carries TRBV27 and TRBJ2-2, with TRBD1 as a possible D gene (5 bases). The V and J ends lost 3 bases and 4 bases respectively, with 18 bases between them. The CDR3 is 17 amino acids. Germline V gene sequence: CDR1 MNHEY, CDR2 SMNVEV (reference sequence). The CDR3 spells CASSLGRVGSGTGELFF. For the CDR3, the DNA is TGTGCCAGCAGTTTGGGCAGGGTCGGGTCCGGCACCGGGGAGCTGTTTTTT.

This clone was counted a few times. The chain has TRBV30 and TRBJ2-1; a weak D match, TRBD1 (5 bases). Germline values: CDR1 GTSNPN, CDR2 SVGIG (reference sequence). The V and J ends lost 3 bases and 3 bases respectively, with 12 bases between them. The CDR3 runs to 14 residues. CDR3 sequence: CAWSQQAVYNEQFF. The CDR3 DNA reads TGTGCCTGGAGCCAACAGGCCGTCTACAATGAGCAGTTCTTC.

This chain joins TRBV2 and TRBJ2-7, with D unclear. Per germline, CDR1 SNHLY and CDR2 FYNNEI. Trimming shortened V by 7 bases and J by 3 bases, and 10 bases separated the two germline ends. The CDR3 is 12 residues long. The CDR3 protein is CASKLPYYEQYF. The CDR3 DNA sequence: TGTGCCAGCAAACTCCCGTACTACGAGCAGTACTTC. Full variable domain (missing parts from reference TRBV2 and TRBJ2-7): EPEVTQTPSHQVTQMGQEVILRCVPISNHLYFYWYRQILGQKVEFLVSFYNNEISEKSEIFDDQFSVERPDGSNFTLKIRSTKLEDSAMYFCASKLPYYEQYFGPGTRLTVT.

The rearrangement joins TRBV30 to TRBJ1-1; TRBD1 agrees at 8 bases. The V gene's germline CDR1 is GTSNPN and CDR2 SVGIG (reference sequence). Trimming removed 5 bases from V and 3 bases from J; junction bases left unmatched: 5. CDR3 length equals 13 residues. CDR3 loop: CAWGRGRDTEAFF. The CDR3 DNA reads as TGTGCCTGGGGCAGGGGGCGAGACACTGAAGCTTTCTTT.

The CDR3, as DNA: TGTGCCTGGAGTGTTGGACAAAACTATGGCTACACCTTC. Translated, it gives CAWSVGQNYGYTF. The chain has TRBV30 and TRBJ1-2; D perhaps matches TRBD1 (5 bases). V was shortened by 0 bases and J by 2 bases, with 7 bases between the two germline ends. The germline CDR1 and CDR2 sequences are GTSNPN and SVGIG (reference sequence). CDR3 length: 13 residues.

The chain is built from TRBV27 and TRBJ1-4; D remains unclear. The CDR3 loop spans 12 amino acids. Germline CDR1 is MNHEY and CDR2 is SMNVEV (reference sequence). V lost 8 bases and J lost 8, with 12 bases in between. CDR3 in amino acids: CASGPRREKLFF. The DNA for the CDR3 is TGTGCCAGCGGGCCGAGGAGGGAAAAACTGTTTTTT.

This clone has just a few counts. V usage is TRBV4-1 and J usage is TRBJ1-2; D possibly corresponds to TRBD1 (6 bases). This CDR3 comprises 15 residues. Trimming pared 3 bases from V and 8 bases from J, leaving 19 bases between. Germline V CDR1 and CDR2: MGHRA, YSYEKL. This CDR3 is CASSQREGGSWGYTF. As DNA, the CDR3 is TGCGCCAGCAGCCAGCGTGAGGGGGGGAGTTGGGGCTACACCTTC.

This chain links TRBV4-1 with TRBJ2-3, with a possible D match to TRBD1 (5 bases). This CDR3 has 16 amino acids. CDR1 MGHRA and CDR2 YSYEKL come from the germline V gene. V was shortened by 1 base and J by 1 base, with 12 bases between the two germline ends. CDR3 DNA sequence: TGCGCCAGCAGCCAAGCCAGGGTAGGAGGCACAGATACGCAGTATTTT. This sequence encodes CASSQARVGGTDTQYF.

The gene calls are TRBV6-6 and TRBJ2-2; 9 bases map to TRBD2. The CDR3 runs 14 residues. Germline values: CDR1 MNHNY, CDR2 SVGAGI (reference sequence). Losses at the gene ends were 10 bases for V and 4 bases for J; bases not matched to a gene: 7. The CDR3 protein is CAIYSGSFTGELFF. The CDR3 DNA reads TGTGCCATCTATAGCGGGAGTTTCACCGGGGAGCTGTTTTTT.

The chain has TRBV5-1 and TRBJ1-2; 9 bases match TRBD1. This CDR3 spans 15 amino acids. V lost 3 bases, J lost 6 bases, and 9 bases stayed unmatched. The V gene's germline CDR1 is SGHRS and CDR2 YFSETQ. The CDR3 DNA is TGCGCCAGCAGCTGGGCTGACGGGACAGGGAATGGCTACACCTTC. Amino acids: CASSWADGTGNGYTF.

V usage is TRBV5-1 and J usage is TRBJ1-2; TRBD1 matches 8 bases. Looked up from germline, CDR1 is SGHRS and CDR2 is YFSETQ. The CDR3 extends over 16 amino acids. V dropped 1 base and J dropped 4; count of bases not matched to a gene: 9. Here the CDR3 reads CASSLTGGLLSYGYTF. In nucleotides, the CDR3 is TGCGCCAGCAGCTTGACAGGGGGACTTCTCAGCTATGGCTACACCTTC.

The rearrangement joins TRBV19 to TRBJ1-5, with D tentatively TRBD1 (5 bases). CDR3 size: 17 residues. Deletions cut 3 bases from V and 7 bases from J, with 22 bases between. Germline loops: CDR1 LNHDA, CDR2 SQIVND (reference sequence). The CDR3, as DNA: TGTGCCAGTAGTATTGGGGGAGTCGGGGGTGGAGGCCAGCCCCAGCATTTT. The encoded protein is CASSIGGVGGGGQPQHF. The full variable domain, rest sourced from reference TRBV19 and TRBJ1-5, is DGGITQSPKYLFRKEGQNVTLSCEQNLNHDAMYWYRQDPGQGLRLIYYSQIVNDFQKGDIAEGYSVSREKKESFPLTVTSAQKNPTAFYLCASSIGGVGGGGQPQHFGDGTRLSIL.

The chain combines TRBV28 with TRBJ2-1; 7 bases are shared with TRBD2. Germline V gene data show CDR1 as MDHEN and CDR2 as SYDVKM. The V segment lost 5 bases and the J segment 2 bases; nucleotides outside the gene matches: 9. The CDR3 runs 16 residues. CDR3 sequence: CASSTRDYITYNEQFF. The CDR3 bases are TGTGCCAGCAGTACTCGGGACTACATTACCTACAATGAGCAGTTCTTC.

V and J are TRBV2 and TRBJ1-2; 9 bases align to TRBD1. This CDR3 spans 14 amino acids. CDR1 SNHLY and CDR2 FYNNEI come from the germline V gene. The junction had 0 bases not matched to a gene; V was cut back by 2 bases and J by 2 bases. The CDR3 sequence: CASSETGGNYGYTF. CDR3 nucleotide sequence: TGTGCCAGCAGTGAAACAGGGGGCAACTATGGCTACACCTTC.

This clone was seen once. The chain is built from TRBV5-6 and TRBJ2-7; D not certain. V lost 2 bases and J 5 bases, leaving 14 bases between the germline ends. Germline CDR1 and CDR2: SGHDT and YYEEEE. This CDR3 spans 14 amino acids. CDR3 DNA sequence: TGTGCCAGCAGCTTCCTTCGTGCGGCGGACGAGCAGTACTTC. This gives the protein CASSFLRAADEQYF.

The chain couples TRBV7-8 to TRBJ2-7, with TRBD1 matching over 8 bases. This CDR3 spans 13 amino acids. The germline CDR1 and CDR2 sequences are SGHVS and FQNEAQ. Trimming took 5 bases from V and 9 from J; bases not matched to a gene: 9. CDR3 amino acids: CASSQRTGTGQYF. As DNA, the CDR3 is TGTGCCAGCAGCCAGCGGACAGGGACTGGGCAGTACTTC.

The chain combines TRBV2 with TRBJ2-7, with 11 bases identical to TRBD1. The V and J ends lost 8 bases and 5 bases, in that order; junction bases with no gene match: 5. The germline V gene has CDR1 SNHLY and CDR2 FYNNEI. The CDR3 sequence is 13 residues long. The CDR3 protein is CASEGQGVHEQYF. The CDR3 nucleotides read TGTGCCAGCGAGGGACAGGGGGTCCACGAGCAGTACTTC.

The rearrangement uses TRBV5-1 and TRBJ2-7; D perhaps matches TRBD2 (6 bases). Per germline, CDR1 SGHRS and CDR2 YFSETQ. The CDR3 totals 13 residues. Trimming took off 0 bases at V and 3 bases at J, with 7 bases between the two ends. CDR3 in amino acids: CASSLGEVYEQYF. CDR3 DNA sequence: TGCGCCAGCAGCTTGGGGGAGGTCTACGAGCAGTACTTC.

CDR3: CASSLGGASYNEQFF. CDR3 nucleotides: TGTGCCAGCAGTTTAGGGGGGGCATCCTACAATGAGCAGTTCTTC. The chain uses TRBV27 and TRBJ2-1, with a possible D match to TRBD2 (7 bases). Germline lookup yields CDR1 MNHEY and CDR2 SMNVEV (reference sequence). With 2 bases removed from V and 1 base from J, the gap between germline ends came to 9 bases. The CDR3 totals 15 residues.